This T cell receptor beta chain was sequenced during a study of immune evolution from preneoplasia to lung adenocarcinoma. Study in general: HLA loss of heterozygosity: 6% to 7.5% AIS, under 19% MIA, about 30% ADC, none AAH. General study findings and limits: From normal lung to invasive adenocarcinoma, top clone frequencies appeared to decrease.

Patients had resection in Japan or China between the mid-2010s and the late 2010s. Germline V gene sequence: CDR1 SQVTM, CDR2 ANQGSEA. CDR3 size: 13 residues. The ends lost 6 bases at V and 2 bases at J; junction bases unmatched: 7. To note about this clone: Its target is not known.

Assay used: immunoSEQ multiplex PCR; TCRdb lists only in-frame clones, some missing. The table lists more than 1,500 clones, roughly four fifths of them singletons. Sequenced: FFPE invasive lung adenocarcinoma tissue. The origin of this receptor is a person between 50 and 60 years old with lung adenocarcinoma. J is TRBJ2-7 and V is TRBV29-1; 7 nucleotides agree with TRBD1. The CDR3 loop is CSVTGANTYEQYF. Here the CDR3 DNA reads TGCAGCGTCACAGGGGCAAATACCTACGAGCAGTACTTC.